This T cell receptor (beta chain) was recorded in a study of blood T cell repertoires in COVID-19. As for the study in general: COVID-19 samples collected from the United States, Italy and Spain covered acute and convalescent phases. PBMCs, B-cell-depleted T cells, or T cells provided the cDNA or gDNA that made up the material.

Patients from Seattle were sampled longitudinally, starting during active infection. As processed by the authors: Reference gene primer amplification gave nucleated cell count estimates. TCRdb keeps only in-frame clones here, not all; method: immunoSEQ multiplex PCR. The V and J calls and clone size come from that table; D and trimming were worked out from the DNA. Found here are approximately 300,000 clones, 80% to 95% of them singletons; the top ten hold more than 6%. The CDR3 spans 13 residues. V was trimmed by 3 bases and J by 5 bases, leaving 7 bases between them. Per germline, CDR1 KGHDR and CDR2 SFDVKD.

The TCR comes from a woman aged 25-40 years with COVID-19, enrolled during active disease. Specimen: peripheral blood. The V call is TRBV24-1, the J call TRBJ2-1; no firm D call. The CDR3 spells CATSDITDNEQFF. CDR3 sequence (DNA): TGTGCCACCAGTGATATTACGGACAATGAGCAGTTCTTC.